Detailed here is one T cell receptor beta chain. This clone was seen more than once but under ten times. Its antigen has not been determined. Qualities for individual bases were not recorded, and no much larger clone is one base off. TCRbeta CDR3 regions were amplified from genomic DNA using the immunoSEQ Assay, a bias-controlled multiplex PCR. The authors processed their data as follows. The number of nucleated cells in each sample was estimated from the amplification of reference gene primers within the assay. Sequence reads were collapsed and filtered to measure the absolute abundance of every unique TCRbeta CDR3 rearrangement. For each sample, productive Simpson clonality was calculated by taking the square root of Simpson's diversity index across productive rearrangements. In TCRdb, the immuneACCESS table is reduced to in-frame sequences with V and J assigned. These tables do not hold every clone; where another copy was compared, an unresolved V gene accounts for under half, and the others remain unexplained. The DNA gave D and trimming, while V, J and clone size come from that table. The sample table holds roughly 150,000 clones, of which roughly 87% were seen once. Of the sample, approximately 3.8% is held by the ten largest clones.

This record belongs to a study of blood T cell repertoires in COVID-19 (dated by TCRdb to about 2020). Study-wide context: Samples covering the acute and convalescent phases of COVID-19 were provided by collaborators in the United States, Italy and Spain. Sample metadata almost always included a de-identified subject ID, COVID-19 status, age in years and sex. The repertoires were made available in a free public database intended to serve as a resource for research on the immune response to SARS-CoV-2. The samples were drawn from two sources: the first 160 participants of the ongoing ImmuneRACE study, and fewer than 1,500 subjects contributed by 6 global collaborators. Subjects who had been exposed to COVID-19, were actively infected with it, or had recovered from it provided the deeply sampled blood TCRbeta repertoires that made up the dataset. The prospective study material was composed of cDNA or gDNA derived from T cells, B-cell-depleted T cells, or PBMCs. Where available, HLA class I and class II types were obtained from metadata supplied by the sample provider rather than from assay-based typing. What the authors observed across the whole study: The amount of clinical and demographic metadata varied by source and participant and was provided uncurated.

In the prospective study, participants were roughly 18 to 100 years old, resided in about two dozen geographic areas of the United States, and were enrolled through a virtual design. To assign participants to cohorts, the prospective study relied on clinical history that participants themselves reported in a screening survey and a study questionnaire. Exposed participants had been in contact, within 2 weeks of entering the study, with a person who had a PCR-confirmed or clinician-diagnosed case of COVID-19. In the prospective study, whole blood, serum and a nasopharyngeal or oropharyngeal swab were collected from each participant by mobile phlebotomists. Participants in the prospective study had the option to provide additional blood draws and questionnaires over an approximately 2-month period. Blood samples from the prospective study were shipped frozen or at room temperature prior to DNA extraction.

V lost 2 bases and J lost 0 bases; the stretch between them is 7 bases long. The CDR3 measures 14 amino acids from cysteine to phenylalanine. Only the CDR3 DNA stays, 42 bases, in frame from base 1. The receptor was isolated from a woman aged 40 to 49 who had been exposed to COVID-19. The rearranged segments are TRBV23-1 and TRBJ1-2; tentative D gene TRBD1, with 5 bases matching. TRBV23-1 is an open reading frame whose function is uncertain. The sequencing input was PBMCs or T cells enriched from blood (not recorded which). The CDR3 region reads CASSQPGSNYGYTF. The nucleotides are TGCGCCAGCAGTCAACCAGGGTCTAACTATGGCTACACCTTC.